The clone carrying this T cell receptor (beta chain) was counted a few times. Its antigen remains unidentified. The data were taken from a study of T cell repertoires in cytomegalovirus infection. Background on the study: HLA-C-restricted CMV epitopes, recently identified, and well-studied HLA-B-restricted ones were used by the study. Public TCR beta signatures provided an indication of both CMV infection and a matching HLA type.

Notes on the study in general: Within the response measured ex vivo, HLA-C-restricted CMV-specific TCR beta clonotypes were dominant.

One entry per CDR3 protein, called by TCRdb with MiXCR from the reads. The sample holds hundreds of thousands of distinct CDR3 sequences, roughly a third seen once. The trim removed 5 bases at V and 0 bases at J, leaving 3 bases unmatched. CDR1 and CDR2 (germline): SGHTA, FQGNSA. The CDR3 is 15 amino acids. The sample here was cultured PBMCs, taken from culture after CMV antigen stimulation. This chain uses TRBV7-2 with TRBJ2-7, with 11 bases that match TRBD2. This receptor was obtained from a human donor in good health (CMV status not recorded). Some clones in this sample may be carry-over from other donors' samples. CDR3 loop: CASSPLAGVSYEQYF. The CDR3 nucleotides are TGTGCCAGCAGCCCACTAGCGGGGGTCTCCTACGAGCAGTACTTC.